Below, one T cell receptor (beta chain) is given with its context. These data come from a study of blood T cell repertoires in COVID-19. Study background: The United States, Italy and Spain were the sources of the acute and convalescent COVID-19 samples. T cells, B-cell-depleted T cells, or PBMCs supplied cDNA or gDNA.

In the authors' methods: Reference gene primers were amplified, and this amplification served to estimate nucleated cell counts. The protocol was immunoSEQ multiplex PCR, while the TCRdb copy is restricted to in-frame clones and leaves out a portion. V, J and clone size were drawn from that table, and D and trimming were deduced from the DNA. The table shows over 200,000 clones, with approximately 81% occurring only once. The origin of this receptor is a woman older than 75 with active or convalescent COVID-19. Material: peripheral blood.

This chain's CDR3 is CASSLDRASGVASYEQYF. The CDR3, as DNA: TGTGCCAGCAGCTTAGATAGGGCTAGCGGGGTAGCCTCCTACGAGCAGTACTTC. The chain carries TRBV7-9 and TRBJ2-7; TRBD2 matches at 9 bases. Germline trimming cut 1 base from V and 0 bases from J; bases unmatched to any gene: 10. Germline values: CDR1 SEHNR, CDR2 FQNEAQ (reference sequence). CDR3 length equals 18 residues.